This entry lists 21 T cell receptor beta chains sequenced from one sample in a study of identical twins. TCRdb reprocessed the 5' RACE reads with MiXCR, giving one entry per CDR3 protein. In the table there are 450,000 or so distinct CDR3 sequences, approximately 15% of which are singletons. The same data also contributed to another study, on yellow fever vaccine responses in identical twins.

Sequenced input: CD4+ T cells sorted from blood. These receptor sequences come from a woman aged 18-30 years in good health.

The rearrangement uses TRBV30 and TRBJ2-5; a weak D match, TRBD1 (5 bases). Deletions cut 4 bases from V and 2 bases from J, with 5 bases between. The CDR3 has 11 amino acids. Germline CDR1 and CDR2: GTSNPN and SVGIG (reference sequence). As DNA, the CDR3 is TGTGCCTGGACAGGGCAAGAGACCCAGTACTTC. Residues: CAWTGQETQYF.

This clonotype was detected many times. This sequence joins TRBV29-1 and TRBJ2-5; D unclear. Per germline, CDR1 SQVTM and CDR2 ANQGSEA. Trimming shortened V by 0 bases and J by 4 bases, and 9 bases separated the two germline ends. CDR3 size: 13 residues. CDR3 DNA sequence: TGCAGCGTTGAAGAGAGGCTGGGAGAGACCCAGTACTTC. Translation gives CSVEERLGETQYF.

The chain recombines TRBV12-3 or TRBV12-4 with TRBJ2-5, with TRBD1 identical over 8 bases. Trimming removed 2 bases from V and 5 bases from J; junction bases left unmatched: 7. This CDR3 is built from 15 residues. Here the CDR3 DNA reads TGTGCCAGCAGTTTAAACGCAGGGGGCTCGGAGACCCAGTACTTC. Translated: CASSLNAGGSETQYF.

This clonotype has only a few counts. This chain connects TRBV30 to TRBJ2-1, with D tentatively TRBD1 or TRBD2 (5 bases each). In germline, CDR1 is GTSNPN, CDR2 SVGIG (reference sequence). The CDR3 is made up of 13 amino acids. The V gene lost 0 bases and the J gene lost 8 bases, with 11 bases spanning the gap. Here the CDR3 DNA reads TGTGCCTGGAGTGTACGCCAGGGACATGAGCAGTTCTTC. Translation: CAWSVRQGHEQFF.

The sample holds many counts of this clonotype. The CDR3 reads CASSQIDTQYF. As DNA, the CDR3 is TGTGCCAGCAGTCAGATAGATACGCAGTATTTT. The gene calls are TRBV12-3 or TRBV12-4 and TRBJ2-3; D unresolved. This CDR3 spans 11 amino acids. Trimming shortened V by 5 bases and J by 5 bases, and 5 bases separated the two germline ends.

The chain has TRBV14 and TRBJ2-7, with 7 bases matching TRBD1. V gave up 1 base and J gave up 5 bases; unmatched junction bases: 2. The CDR3 has 13 amino acids. CDR1 is SGHDN and CDR2 is FVKESK in the germline V gene. The CDR3 DNA follows: TGTGCCAGCAGCCAAGTAAGGGGGCACGAGCAGTACTTC. Translation gives CASSQVRGHEQYF.

This clonotype has a count of ten or more. In DNA, the CDR3 is TGTGCCAGCATCAAGTCCCGAGGGGAGACCCAGTACTTC. It codes for CASIKSRGETQYF. The chain joins TRBV7-2 to TRBJ2-5; D possibly corresponds to TRBD2 (5 bases). CDR3 length: 13 amino acids. Germline V CDR1 and CDR2: SGHTA, FQGNSA. The V end lost 7 bases, the J end lost 5 bases, and 14 bases lay between the germline ends.

This chain links TRBV5-1 with TRBJ1-4; D perhaps matches TRBD1 (5 bases). The CDR3 covers 15 residues. Trimming removed 1 base from V and 6 bases from J, with 13 bases in between. The germline V gene encodes CDR1 SGHRS and CDR2 YFSETQ. The CDR3 bases are TGCGCCAGCAGCTTGACTGGGGGAGGCTATGAAAAACTGTTTTTT. Its translation: CASSLTGGGYEKLFF.

This CDR3 is CASRSGIQHGGEQFF. The CDR3 bases are TGTGCCAGCAGATCCGGGATCCAACACGGGGGTGAGCAGTTCTTC. This sequence joins TRBV12-3 or TRBV12-4 and TRBJ2-1; D may be TRBD2 (6 bases). V dropped 6 bases and J dropped 9 bases, with 21 bases sitting between them. This CDR3 is 15 amino acids long.

This clonotype was counted only a few times. The gene calls are TRBV5-1 and TRBJ1-1; perhaps TRBD1 as D (6 bases). Between the trimmed V and J ends, which lost 4 bases and 1 base, there was a span of 14 bases. This CDR3 has 15 amino acids. CDR1 is SGHRS, CDR2 YFSETQ, per germline. The CDR3 loop reads CASSPQGTTNTEAFF. The DNA of the CDR3 is TGCGCCAGCAGCCCTCAGGGGACAACGAACACTGAAGCTTTCTTT.

The table lists this clonotype with a few counts. The V and J genes are TRBV14 and TRBJ2-3; TRBD2 aligns across 11 bases. The CDR3 extends over 14 amino acids. Per the germline V gene, CDR1 is SGHDN and CDR2 is FVKESK. J was trimmed by 5 bases and V by 4 bases; bases with no gene match: 2. CDR3 residues: CASSRLAGIDTQYF. CDR3 sequence (DNA): TGTGCCAGCAGCCGACTAGCGGGAATAGATACGCAGTATTTT.

This clonotype has only a few counts. The missing conserved phenylalanine or tryptophan at the end of this CDR3 makes a read error likely. No DNA is shown, since the ends of the CDR3 on it are uncertain; the CDR3 is the one TCRdb lists. The chain employs TRBV15 and TRBJ2-1; the table's TRBD2 call for D was not verified on the DNA. Germline V gene lookup returns CDR1 LNHNV and CDR2 YYDKDF (reference sequence). Termini included, the CDR3 measures 15 amino acids. CDR3 amino acids: CATSSGTSGGRLGLI.

This clonotype came up a few times. The rearrangement joins TRBV7-6 to TRBJ2-2; 8 bases match TRBD2. The CDR3 runs 15 residues. The V gene end was trimmed by 1 base and the J gene end by 6 bases; junction bases not matched to a gene: 4. Per germline, CDR1 SGHVS and CDR2 FNYEAQ. CDR3 sequence reads: CASSLGSGGAGELFF. CDR3 coding DNA: TGTGCCAGCAGCTTAGGGAGCGGGGGAGCCGGGGAGCTGTTTTTT. The full variable domain, with the rest looked up from reference TRBV7-6 and TRBJ2-2, is GAGVSQSPRYKVTKRGQDVALRCDPISGHVSLYWYRQALGQGPEFLTYFNYEAQQDKSGLPNDRFSAERPEGSISTLTIQRTEQRDSAMYRCASSLGSGGAGELFFGEGSRLTVL.

This clonotype has at least ten counts. V usage is TRBV3-1 and J usage is TRBJ2-5; 9 bases match TRBD1. V was clipped by 3 bases and J by 4 bases; unmatched bases: 3. Germline V lookup: CDR1 LGHDT, CDR2 YNNKEL (reference sequence). The CDR3 covers 14 residues. CDR3 sequence reads: CASSQGQGRETQYF. The CDR3, as DNA: TGTGCCAGCAGCCAGGGACAGGGAAGAGAGACCCAGTACTTC.

Many counts were recorded for this clonotype. CDR3 region: CASSHQAGVPTYNEQFF. The CDR3 DNA follows: TGCGCCAGCAGCCACCAAGCGGGAGTGCCTACCTACAATGAGCAGTTCTTC. This chain links TRBV4-3 with TRBJ2-1; 8 nucleotides match TRBD2. The CDR3 has 17 amino acids. The junction had 9 bases not matched to a gene; V was cut back by 3 bases and J by 2 bases. Germline values: CDR1 LGHNA, CDR2 YSLEER.

This clonotype was picked up a small number of times. The chain joins TRBV5-5 to TRBJ2-1, with D perhaps TRBD2 (7 bases). Germline V CDR1 and CDR2: SGHKS, YYEKEE (reference sequence). Trimming left V 0 bases short and J 5 bases short, with 12 bases between. The CDR3 spans 15 residues. The CDR3, as DNA: TGTGCCAGCAGCTTGGCAGCGGGACACAACAATGAGCAGTTCTTC. This codes for CASSLAAGHNNEQFF.

The chain links TRBV27 to TRBJ2-3; 10 bases line up with TRBD2. The CDR3 runs 17 residues. Trimming cost V 5 bases and J 3 bases; bases outside gene matches: 11. The germline V gene encodes CDR1 MNHEY and CDR2 SMNVEV (reference sequence). The CDR3 DNA sequence: TGTGCCAGCAGTACGATTCGACTAGCGGGTCGAACAGATACGCAGTATTTT. Its protein product is CASSTIRLAGRTDTQYF.

This clonotype was observed a few times. The gene calls are TRBV7-3 and TRBJ2-3; TRBD2 matches 12 bases. CDR3 length: 16 residues. Looked up from germline, CDR1 is SGHTA and CDR2 is FQGTGA. Germline trimming cut 5 bases from V and 4 bases from J; bases unmatched to any gene: 7. The DNA of the CDR3 is TGTGCCAGCAGCCCCCGGCTAGCGGGGGGGCCAGATACGCAGTATTTT. Residues: CASSPRLAGGPDTQYF.

J is TRBJ1-1 and V is TRBV20-1; D unresolved. The CDR3 has 14 residues. In germline, CDR1 is DFQATT, CDR2 SNEGSKA (reference sequence). The V end lost 5 bases, the J end lost 4 bases, and 17 bases lay between the germline ends. CDR3: CSAGQTVSITEAFF. In DNA form, the CDR3 reads TGCAGTGCTGGCCAGACGGTTTCAATCACTGAAGCTTTCTTT.

The chain recombines TRBV12-3 or TRBV12-4 with TRBJ1-1, with D perhaps TRBD1 (6 bases). The V end lost 7 bases, the J end lost 1 base, and 16 bases lay between the germline ends. This CDR3 comprises 15 residues. CDR3 sequence reads: CASIPAGGGNTEAFF. Here the CDR3 DNA reads TGTGCCAGCATACCGGCGGGGGGCGGGAACACTGAAGCTTTCTTT.

This clonotype was seen more than once but under ten times. The V and J genes are TRBV7-9 and TRBJ2-5; the D call may be TRBD1 or TRBD2 (6 bases each). CDR3 length: 16 amino acids. V was cut by 5 bases and J by 2 bases, with 18 bases left in between. Per the germline V gene, CDR1 is SEHNR and CDR2 is FQNEAQ (reference sequence). CDR3 in DNA: TGTGCCAGCAGCAAGTTGGGGGGCGTTTTACAAGAGACCCAGTACTTC. Amino acids: CASSKLGGVLQETQYF.